This T cell receptor (beta chain) comes out of a study of CD4 and CD8 cells across lung adenocarcinoma regions. Donors had localized lung adenocarcinoma, a non-small cell lung cancer. Germline V gene sequence: CDR1 SGHVS, CDR2 FNYEAQ. V lost 1 base and J lost 8, with 17 bases in between. This CDR3 is 16 amino acids long. TCRdb ran MiXCR on the PCR reads and lists one entry per CDR3 protein. The sample has 7,500 to 10,000 distinct CDR3 sequences; about 47% are singletons. Specimen: CD4+ T cells from the margin of a lung tumor. This sequence joins TRBV7-6 and TRBJ2-2; D possibly corresponds to TRBD1 (5 bases). The source is a male donor with lung adenocarcinoma. The CD4 and CD8 labels of this study may be unreliable. CDR3 sequence (DNA): TGTGCCAGCAGCTTAGGATCAGGGATAGTCCTTGGGGAGCTGTTTTTT. The encoded protein is CASSLGSGIVLGELFF.